This TCR beta chain was recovered during a study of T cell responses to AZD1222 COVID-19 vaccine. Study-wide results and caveats: Repertoire sampling was restricted to post-peak T cell response timepoints. A reported finding is that nearly half of spike-specific TCRs target unmutated variant regions. The span of vaccine-associated CD4 TCRs extended across spike, with dominance at 160-218 and 743-854. Only a handful of people who got AZD1222 tested seropositive at baseline.

The method was immunoSEQ multiplex PCR; TCRdb's version includes in-frame clones alone and lacks a portion of them. The profile shows about 93,000 clones, just under 90% of them singletons. On this clone: Its antigen remains unknown.

The CDR3 is made up of 13 amino acids. This receptor was taken from an adult in good health. The source material was peripheral blood, sampled on day 0 of MenACWY control vaccination. The chain joins TRBV21-1 to TRBJ2-3; no check of the table's D call, TRBD2, against the DNA was made. TRBV21-1 is annotated as a pseudogene. CDR3 protein: CASSKAPRDTQYF. CDR3 in DNA: TGTGCCAGCAGCAAAGCCCCTAGAGATACGCAGTATTTT.